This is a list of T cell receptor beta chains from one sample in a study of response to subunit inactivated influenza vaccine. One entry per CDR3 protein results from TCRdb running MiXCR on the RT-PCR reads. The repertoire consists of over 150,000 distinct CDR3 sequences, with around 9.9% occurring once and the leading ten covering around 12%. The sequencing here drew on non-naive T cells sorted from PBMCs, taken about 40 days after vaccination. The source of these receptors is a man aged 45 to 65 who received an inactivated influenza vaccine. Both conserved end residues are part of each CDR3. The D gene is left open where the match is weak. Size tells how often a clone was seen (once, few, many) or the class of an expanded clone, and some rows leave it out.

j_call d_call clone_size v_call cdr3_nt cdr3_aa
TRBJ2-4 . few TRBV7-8 TGTGCCAGCAGCCCAAGGGGGGGTTACATTCAGTACTTC CASSPRGGYIQYF
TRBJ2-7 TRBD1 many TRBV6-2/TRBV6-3 TGTGCCAGCAGTTACCCGCCGGGACAGGGGTCCTACGAGCAGTACTTC CASSYPPGQGSYEQYF
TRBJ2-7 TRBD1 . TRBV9 TGTGCCAGCAGCGTAGAGGACAGGGGGTACGAGCAGTACTTC CASSVEDRGYEQYF
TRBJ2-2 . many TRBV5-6 TGTGCCAGCAGCTTGGGGCGTGTCGGGGTACACACCGGGGAGCTGTTTTTT CASSLGRVGVHTGELFF
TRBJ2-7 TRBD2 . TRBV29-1 TGCAGCGTTGGGGGGGGACGCGAGCAGTACTTC CSVGGGREQYF
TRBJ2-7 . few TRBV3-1 TGTGCCAGCAGCCAAGATGGGAGGAGGAGGGAGCAGTACTTC CASSQDGRRREQYF
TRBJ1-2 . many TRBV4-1 TGCGCCAGCAGCCGCACTAGCGGGGAGGGGTACACCTTC CASSRTSGEGYTF
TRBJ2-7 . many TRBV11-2 TGTGCCAGCCACAACGGGGAGGAGCAGTACTTC CASHNGEEQYF
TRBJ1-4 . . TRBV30 TGTGCCTGGAGAGTCGGTGAAAAACTGTTTTTT CAWRVGEKLFF
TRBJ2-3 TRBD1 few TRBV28 TGTGCCAGCAGTCCCAGGGGGATAGCAACGGATACGCAGTATTTT CASSPRGIATDTQYF
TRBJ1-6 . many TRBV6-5 TGTGCCAGCAGTTACGGGGGCCTCAATTCACCCCTCCACTTT CASSYGGLNSPLHF
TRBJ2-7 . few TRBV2 TGTGCCAGCAGTCGACAGGTCGAGCAGTACTTC CASSRQVEQYF
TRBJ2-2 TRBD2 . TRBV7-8 TGTGCCAGCAGCACAATGGGGGGGGGATTATTCACCGGGGAGCTGTTTTTT CASSTMGGGLFTGELFF
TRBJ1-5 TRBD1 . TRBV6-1 TGTGCCAGCAGTGAAACAGGGGGGCTTAGCAATCAGCCCCAGCATTTT CASSETGGLSNQPQHF
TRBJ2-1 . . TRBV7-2 TGTGCCAGCAGCTTAGGCGAGACCCTTTACAATGAGCAGTTCTTC CASSLGETLYNEQFF
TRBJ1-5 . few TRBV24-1 TGTGCCACCAGTGATTTTGGTCAGCCCCAGCATTTT CATSDFGQPQHF
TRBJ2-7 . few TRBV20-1 TGCAGTGCTAGTATCGGGGACGAGCAGTACTTC CSASIGDEQYF
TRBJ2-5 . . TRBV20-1 TGCAGTGCTAGGGTGGGAGCAGAGGAGACCCAGTACTTC CSARVGAEETQYF
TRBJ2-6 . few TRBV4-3 TGCGCCAGCAGCCTCTCCCCTAATTTGGGGGCCAACGTCCTGACTTTC CASSLSPNLGANVLTF